This TCR beta chain was identified during a study of T cells in Graves' hyperthyroidism and ophthalmopathy. V shed 0 bases, J shed 8 bases, and the junction held 9 bases outside the gene matches. This CDR3 is 16 amino acids long. Germline V gene sequence: CDR1 SGHAT, CDR2 FQNNGV. From RNA transcripts, TCR beta CDR3 regions were amplified. A set of HTBI primers served as the primers for a first-round RT-PCR of the TCR CDR3. Each CDR3 protein gets one entry after TCRdb re-called the multiplex PCR reads with MiXCR. The sample has some 760,000 distinct CDR3 sequences, roughly 15% seen once. This clonotype was found many times.

The rearrangement links TRBV11-2 to TRBJ2-1; TRBD2 agrees at 8 bases. The sequence was collected from a woman aged 18-29 years with Graves' hyperthyroidism. Sequenced sample: blood. The CDR3 nucleotides are TGTGCCAGCAGCTTAGATGTGCGGGGGGCGGTGCATGAGCAGTTCTTC. Amino acid sequence: CASSLDVRGAVHEQFF.